These 15 T cell receptor beta chains share one sample of origin, sequenced in a study of blood T cell repertoires in COVID-19. This table comes from immunoSEQ multiplex PCR, and its TCRdb copy is limited to in-frame clones, with some not included. The table lists roughly 70,000 clones, around 83% of them singletons, with less than 4% in the top ten. Sequencing input: peripheral blood. Every receptor here comes from a man between 65 and 80 years old with active COVID-19.

V and J are TRBV12-3 or TRBV12-4 and TRBJ2-7, with a weak D call TRBD2 (5 bases). Deletions cut 6 bases from V and 7 bases from J, with 16 bases between. There are 13 residues in the CDR3. Here the CDR3 reads CASSLLEGGEQYF. The CDR3 DNA follows: TGTGCCAGCAGCCTCCTCGAAGGAGGTGAGCAGTACTTC.

This chain connects TRBV27 to TRBJ2-5; 8 bases agree with TRBD1. The germline V gene has CDR1 MNHEY and CDR2 SMNVEV (reference sequence). CDR3 size: 14 residues. J was trimmed by 4 bases and V by 2 bases; bases with no gene match: 3. In nucleotides, the CDR3 is TGTGCCAGCAGTTTACCTGGACAGGGAGAGACCCAGTACTTC. It specifies CASSLPGQGETQYF.

The chain links TRBV29-1 to TRBJ2-1, with 7 bases aligning to TRBD2. CDR3 length equals 14 residues. J lost 3 bases, V lost 7 bases, and 9 bases had no gene match. Germline CDR1 SQVTM, CDR2 ANQGSEA. In nucleotides, the CDR3 is TGCAGCGCACGCGGGGGACTCAACTACAATGAGCAGTTCTTC. It encodes CSARGGLNYNEQFF.

This chain uses TRBV7-9 with TRBJ2-7; 7 bases agree with TRBD1. V lost 0 bases, J lost 5 bases, and 4 bases stayed unmatched. CDR3 length equals 14 residues. The germline V gene has CDR1 SEHNR and CDR2 FQNEAQ (reference sequence). CDR3 amino acids: CASSLAGTEDEQYF. CDR3 DNA: TGTGCCAGCAGCTTAGCAGGGACAGAAGACGAGCAGTACTTC. Full variable domain (remainder filled in from reference TRBV7-9 and TRBJ2-7): DTGVSQNPRHKITKRGQNVTFRCDPISEHNRLYWYRQTLGQGPEFLTYFQNEAQLEKSRLLSDRFSAERPKGSFSTLEIQRTEQGDSAMYLCASSLAGTEDEQYFGPGTRLTVT.

V and J are TRBV30 and TRBJ1-2; 9 bases agree with TRBD1. With 2 bases clipped from V and 0 bases from J, the junction kept 1 base outside the gene matches. Germline loops: CDR1 GTSNPN, CDR2 SVGIG (reference sequence). This CDR3 has 14 amino acids. The DNA of the CDR3 is TGTGCCTGGAGTTGGGACAGGGCTAACTATGGCTACACCTTC. Protein: CAWSWDRANYGYTF.

The CDR3 bases are TGTGCCAGTAGCAAACAAGAGGGAGTCAATCAGCCCCAGCATTTT. It encodes CASSKQEGVNQPQHF. The J gene is TRBJ1-5, the V gene TRBV19; D unresolved. V gave up 6 bases and J gave up 3 bases, with 15 bases separating them. The CDR3 sequence is 15 residues long. Germline lookup yields CDR1 LNHDA and CDR2 SQIVND (reference sequence).

The rearrangement uses TRBV18 and TRBJ1-1, with TRBD1 matching 7 bases. Unmatched junction bases numbered 3, after V lost 5 bases and J lost 6 bases. Germline loops: CDR1 KGHSH, CDR2 LQKENI. This CDR3 is built from 12 residues. The CDR3 reads CASSTGAAEAFF. The CDR3 DNA sequence: TGTGCCAGCTCAACAGGGGCAGCTGAAGCTTTCTTT.

The rearrangement uses TRBV14 and TRBJ1-5; no firm D call. In germline, CDR1 is SGHDN, CDR2 FVKESK. The V end was cut by 5 bases, the J end by 2 bases, with 7 bases between. The CDR3 is 13 residues long. The CDR3 DNA reads as TGTGCCAGCAGCACCGGTCGCAATCAGCCCCAGCATTTT. This translates into CASSTGRNQPQHF.

The chain joins TRBV7-9 to TRBJ2-6; possible D gene TRBD1, 5 bases. The germline V and J ends were trimmed by 5 bases and 0 bases, with 11 bases remaining between them. Germline CDR1 is SEHNR and CDR2 is FQNEAQ (reference sequence). The CDR3 covers 16 residues. CDR3 DNA: TGTGCCAGCAGCGCCCCTGGGGCCTCTGGGGCCAACGTCCTGACTTTC. Translating gives CASSAPGASGANVLTF.

The V call is TRBV7-2, the J call TRBJ2-2; TRBD2 matches at 11 bases. CDR3 size: 13 residues. CDR1 and CDR2 from the germline V gene are SGHTA and FQGNSA. V lost 1 base to trimming and J lost 17 bases; unmatched junction nucleotides: 6. The CDR3 region is CASSLVGTSGAFF. DNA for the CDR3: TGTGCCAGCAGCTTAGTGGGGACTAGCGGTGCCTTTTTT.

The rearrangement uses TRBV6-6 and TRBJ2-1; 7 nucleotides line up with TRBD2. Trimming cost V 5 bases and J 4 bases; bases outside gene matches: 14. The CDR3 runs 17 residues. Germline V gives CDR1 MNHNY, CDR2 SVGAGI (reference sequence). DNA for the CDR3: TGTGCCAGCAGTCCCCTGGGGGGGGGACTAACTTACAATGAGCAGTTCTTC. The encoded protein is CASSPLGGGLTYNEQFF.

This chain joins TRBV6-5 and TRBJ2-5, with D perhaps matching TRBD2 (5 bases). Germline CDR1 and CDR2: MNHEY and SVGAGI. The CDR3 has 14 residues. Trimming took off 7 bases at V and 1 base at J, with 13 bases between the two ends. CDR3 amino acids: CASTPSAGQETQYF. CDR3 coding DNA: TGTGCCAGCACCCCTTCCGCGGGCCAAGAGACCCAGTACTTC.

This chain joins TRBV19 and TRBJ1-5; the D gene is possibly TRBD1 (6 bases). Per the germline V gene, CDR1 is LNHDA and CDR2 is SQIVND (reference sequence). This CDR3 is 16 amino acids long. V was cut by 3 bases and J by 6 bases, with 18 bases left in between. The CDR3 DNA reads TGTGCCAGTAGTATCCCCATGGGGCAGGGGAGTCAGCCCCAGCATTTT. Its protein is CASSIPMGQGSQPQHF. The entire variable domain, with the rest obtained from reference TRBV19 and TRBJ1-5, is as follows: DGGITQSPKYLFRKEGQNVTLSCEQNLNHDAMYWYRQDPGQGLRLIYYSQIVNDFQKGDIAEGYSVSREKKESFPLTVTSAQKNPTAFYLCASSIPMGQGSQPQHFGDGTRLSIL.

The rearrangement uses TRBV24-1 and TRBJ2-2; D is perhaps TRBD2 (6 bases). The CDR3 extends over 13 amino acids. Germline V gene lookup returns CDR1 KGHDR and CDR2 SFDVKD. Between the trimmed V and J ends, which lost 8 bases and 5 bases, there was a span of 11 bases. CDR3 sequence (DNA): TGTGCCACCACGGGAGTTGGTACCGGGGAGCTGTTTTTT. It codes for CATTGVGTGELFF.

The rearrangement uses TRBV5-1 and TRBJ2-2, with 11 nucleotides matching TRBD2. Germline CDR1 SGHRS, CDR2 YFSETQ. J gave up 0 bases and V 4 bases, and 8 bases lay outside the gene matches. The CDR3 is made up of 18 amino acids. The CDR3 region is CASSLTSGSSANTGELFF. Written as DNA, the CDR3 is TGCGCCAGCAGCCTCACTAGCGGGAGTTCGGCGAACACCGGGGAGCTGTTTTTT. The full variable domain, completed using reference TRBV5-1 and TRBJ2-2, is KAGVTQTPRYLIKTRGQQVTLSCSPISGHRSVSWYQQTPGQGLQFLFEYFSETQRNKGNFPGRFSGRQFSNSRSEMNVSTLELGDSALYLCASSLTSGSSANTGELFFGEGSRLTVL.